This T cell receptor (beta chain) is drawn from a study of response to subunit inactivated influenza vaccine. Whole-study results and caveats: It was suggested by the authors that few new T cells are recruited by each seasonal influenza vaccination.

TCRdb reanalysed the RT-PCR reads using MiXCR and keeps one entry per CDR3 protein. The table includes 400,000 to 550,000 distinct CDR3 sequences, roughly 27% detected once. The CDR3 is 16 amino acids. V was shortened by 2 bases and J by 5 bases, with 20 bases between the two germline ends. CDR1 is SGHRS and CDR2 is YFSETQ in the germline V gene. With regard to this clonotype: The antigen is undetermined.

The chain couples TRBV5-1 to TRBJ2-7; D remains ambiguous. This clonotype originated in a man aged 50 or older who received an inactivated influenza vaccine. The input for sequencing was CD4+ T cells sorted from PBMCs, taken 5 to 6 days after vaccination. CDR3 in amino acids: CASSLDGRKGVDEQYF. The CDR3 DNA sequence: TGCGCCAGCAGCTTAGATGGACGGAAGGGCGTCGACGAGCAGTACTTC. Looking up the rest from reference TRBV5-1 and TRBJ2-7 gives the full variable domain: KAGVTQTPRYLIKTRGQQVTLSCSPISGHRSVSWYQQTPGQGLQFLFEYFSETQRNKGNFPGRFSGRQFSNSRSEMNVSTLELGDSALYLCASSLDGRKGVDEQYFGPGTRLTVT.